Given below is one T cell receptor beta chain in context. This entry comes from a study of immune evolution from preneoplasia to lung adenocarcinoma. Study-level information: HLA loss of heterozygosity: 6% to 7.5% AIS, approximately 15% MIA, approximately 35% ADC, none AAH.

Produced via immunoSEQ multiplex PCR; TCRdb's table is partial and in-frame only. The sample contains 35,000 to 40,000 clones, around 74% of which appear only once. Patients had resection in Japan or China between about 2013 and 2017. The sequenced sample consisted of FFPE invasive lung adenocarcinoma tissue. The TCR was taken from a person between 60 and 70 years old with lung adenocarcinoma.

Here the CDR3 reads CASSIAGESYNEQFF. In DNA, the CDR3 is TGTGCCAGTAGTATCGCGGGAGAGTCGTACAATGAGCAGTTCTTC. The chain recombines TRBV19 with TRBJ2-1, with 7 bases that match TRBD2. The CDR3 runs 15 residues. Germline CDR1 reads LNHDA; CDR2 reads SQIVND (reference sequence). The junction had 6 bases not matched to a gene; V was cut back by 3 bases and J by 4 bases.